These 9 T cell receptor beta chains share one sample of origin, sequenced in a study of CD8+ T cells in alopecia areata. RNA was extracted and reverse transcribed into cDNA as the sequencing template. Assay: immunoSEQ multiplex PCR; the TCRdb copy retains only in-frame clones and omits some. The sample comprises roughly 150,000 clones, 50% to 65% of which are singletons, and under 5.5% rests with the top ten. Sequenced input: CD4+ T cells sorted from blood. The receptors come from a human donor in good health.

This clone was counted between two and nine times. This chain connects TRBV5-8 to TRBJ2-3; D ambiguous. This CDR3 is 16 amino acids long. CDR1 and CDR2 (germline): SGHTS, YDEGEE. Trimming removed 0 bases at V and 0 bases at J, with 11 bases between. The CDR3 nucleotides read TGTGCCAGCAGCTTGGGGCAGAAGACTAGCACAGATACGCAGTATTTT. Translated: CASSLGQKTSTDTQYF.

CDR3 residues: CASSYSRLGNTIYF. The DNA of the CDR3 is TGTGCCAGCAGTTACTCACGTCTTGGAAACACCATATATTTT. This sequence joins TRBV6-5 and TRBJ1-3; no clear D gene. Between the trimmed V and J ends, which lost 0 bases and 3 bases, there was a span of 6 bases. CDR3 size: 14 residues. CDR1 and CDR2 (germline): MNHEY, SVGAGI.

The chain couples TRBV27 to TRBJ2-7; possibly TRBD1 or TRBD2 for D (6 bases each). The CDR3 contains 16 residues. Deletions cut 7 bases from V and 4 bases from J, with 23 bases between. CDR1 is MNHEY and CDR2 is SMNVEV in the germline V gene (reference sequence). The CDR3 sequence: CASNARGPITRYEQYF. The CDR3, as DNA: TGTGCCAGCAACGCCCGGGGGCCTATTACCCGGTACGAGCAGTACTTC.

The CDR3 nucleotides are TGCAGCGTCCGGGACAGGGGGAATCTTCAGCCCCAGCATTTT. It translates to CSVRDRGNLQPQHF. This chain joins TRBV29-1 and TRBJ1-5; 11 nucleotides agree with TRBD1. Germline V CDR1 and CDR2: SQVTM, ANQGSEA. V lost 6 bases, J lost 6 bases, and 7 bases stayed unmatched. The CDR3 totals 14 residues.

The chain has TRBV18 and TRBJ2-4; no clear D. The CDR3 runs 14 residues. Trimming shortened V by 3 bases and J by 0 bases, and 6 bases separated the two germline ends. Germline V gene sequence: CDR1 KGHSH, CDR2 LQKENI. The CDR3 coding sequence is TGTGCCAGCTCACCTAATCTAGCCAAAAACATTCAGTACTTC. This gives the protein CASSPNLAKNIQYF.

The chain employs TRBV10-3 and TRBJ1-1; unclear D gene. CDR3 length: 14 residues. The germline V gene has CDR1 ENHRY and CDR2 SYGVKD. Trimming shortened V by 4 bases and J by 0 bases, and 9 bases separated the two germline ends. This CDR3 reads CAISVGLMNTEAFF. The CDR3 DNA follows: TGTGCCATCAGTGTAGGACTGATGAACACTGAAGCTTTCTTT.

The gene calls are TRBV28 and TRBJ2-7, with 8 positions matching TRBD1. Trimming at V came to 6 bases and at J to 0 bases, leaving 7 bases not matched to a gene. Germline values: CDR1 MDHEN, CDR2 SYDVKM. The length of the CDR3 is 15 residues. CDR3 sequence reads: CASRGQARSSYEQYF. CDR3 nucleotides: TGTGCCAGCAGGGGACAGGCAAGGAGCTCCTACGAGCAGTACTTC.

This clone appeared a few times. Other DNA sequences from this sample encode an identical CDR3 as well. The rearrangement uses TRBV6-5 and TRBJ2-7, with D perhaps matching TRBD2 (6 bases). Trimming removed 8 bases from V and 3 bases from J, with 11 bases in between. This CDR3 comprises 12 residues. Germline CDR1 and CDR2: MNHEY and SVGAGI. CDR3 sequence: CASRGRGYEQYF. The CDR3 DNA sequence: TGTGCCAGCCGGGGGAGAGGCTACGAGCAGTACTTC.

A few counts support this clone. The chain has TRBV9 and TRBJ2-1, with D hard to call. The V end lost 0 bases, the J end lost 4 bases, and 14 bases lay between the germline ends. CDR3 length equals 16 residues. CDR1 SGDLS and CDR2 YYNGEE come from the germline V gene. The CDR3 here is CASSVVGSREYNEQFF. The DNA of the CDR3 is TGTGCCAGCAGCGTAGTTGGTTCAAGAGAATACAATGAGCAGTTCTTC.